This T cell receptor beta chain came from a study of shared clonotypes between healthy human individuals. Libraries were prepared by immunoSEQ multiplex PCR; TCRdb keeps only in-frame clonotypes and omits some of them. The table records a few hundred thousand clones, just over 75% of them present only once. The study's findings and limits: Represented diversity (both genetic and exposure-history) was limited by the small number of donors.

V was pared by 1 base and J by 8 bases, with 6 bases of the junction left unmatched. The CDR3 extends over 16 amino acids. Germline V lookup: CDR1 MGHRA, CDR2 YSYEKL. A note on this clone: Its matching antigen is unknown.

The TCR comes from a woman in her 40s in good health. Some clones in this sample may be carry-over from other donors' samples. Sequencing was done on a sample of PBMCs. V and J are TRBV4-1 and TRBJ2-1; 12 nucleotides agree with TRBD2. This chain's CDR3 is CASSQGPSGRAYEQFF. CDR3 coding DNA: TGCGCCAGCAGCCAAGGACCTAGCGGGAGGGCCTATGAGCAGTTCTTC.